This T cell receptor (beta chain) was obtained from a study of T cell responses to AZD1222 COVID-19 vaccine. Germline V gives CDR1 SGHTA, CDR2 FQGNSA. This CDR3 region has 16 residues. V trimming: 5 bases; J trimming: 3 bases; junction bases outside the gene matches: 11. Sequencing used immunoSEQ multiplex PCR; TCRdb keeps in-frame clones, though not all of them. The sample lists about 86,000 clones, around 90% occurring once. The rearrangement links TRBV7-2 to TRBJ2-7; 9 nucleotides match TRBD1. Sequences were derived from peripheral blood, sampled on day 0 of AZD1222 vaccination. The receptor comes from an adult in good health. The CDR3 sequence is CASSPSSGTGIYEQYF. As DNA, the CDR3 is TGTGCCAGCAGCCCAAGTTCCGGGACAGGGATCTACGAGCAGTACTTC. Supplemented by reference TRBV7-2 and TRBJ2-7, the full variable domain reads GAGVSQSPSNKVTEKGKDVELRCDPISGHTALYWYRQSLGQGLEFLIYFQGNSAPDKSGLPSDRFSAERTGGSVSTLTIQRTQQEDSAVYLCASSPSSGTGIYEQYFGPGTRLTVT.